The 10 T cell receptor beta chains below all came from one sample that was sequenced in a study of T cells in women clearing cervical HPV infection. The method was immunoSEQ multiplex PCR; TCRdb's version includes in-frame clones alone and lacks a portion of them. This sample lists about 36,000 clones; its ten largest clones have roughly 3.5%. The specimen sequenced was blood buffy coat. These receptors were taken from a woman aged 18-70 years with a cervical HPV16 infection that either progressed to CIN3+ or cleared (not recorded which).

In regard to this clone: The read comes to an end 3 residues before the CDR3 does, leaving the germline J gene to fill in the end. The chain uses TRBV20-1 and TRBJ1-2; possible D gene TRBD1, 5 bases. The germline V and J ends were trimmed by 5 bases and 3 bases, with 16 bases remaining between them. The length of the CDR3 is 14 residues. Germline CDR1 is DFQATT and CDR2 is SNEGSKA (reference sequence). The DNA read from the CDR3 is TGCAGTGCTCCGGCCGGGGGGTTTGACTATGGC. Translated: CSAPAGGFDYG. The complete CDR3 reads CSAPAGGFDYGYTF.

Remarks on this clone: The read terminates 3 residues before the CDR3 end, so the remaining end is supplied by the germline J gene. The chain recombines TRBV5-1 with TRBJ2-1, with 10 bases identical to TRBD2. Trimming removed 3 bases from V and 0 bases from J; junction bases left unmatched: 6. CDR3 length: 17 residues. CDR1 SGHRS and CDR2 YFSETQ come from the germline V gene. Partial CDR3 DNA: TGCGCCAGCAGCTGGGGGACTAGCGAGAGCTCCTACAATGAG. Translated, it gives CASSWGTSESSYNE. The CDR3 as a whole reads CASSWGTSESSYNEQFF.

CDR3 in amino acids: CASSSLAGGPYEQYF. The sequenced CDR3 bases are TGTGCCAGCAGTTCTCTAGCGGGAGGCCCCTACGAG. This sequence joins TRBV7-2 and TRBJ2-7, with 11 nucleotides matching TRBD2. Read coverage stops 3 residues before the CDR3 terminus; the germline J gene supplies the remainder. The ends lost 6 bases at V and 2 bases at J; junction bases unmatched: 6. Germline assignment: CDR1 SGHTA and CDR2 FQGNSA. The CDR3 covers 15 residues.

The CDR3 spells CASSSPTGGRNEQFF. The CDR3 bases that were read are TGTGCCAGCAGTTCACCCACAGGGGGAAGGAATGAG. This chain links TRBV28 with TRBJ2-1; 8 bases are a match to TRBD1. The CDR3 is cut off 3 residues early in the read; its end comes from the germline J gene. The CDR3 sequence is 15 residues long. The ends lost 4 bases at V and 7 bases at J; junction bases unmatched: 9. In germline, CDR1 is MDHEN, CDR2 SYDVKM.

In the case of this clone: Read data end 3 residues before the CDR3 end; the end is taken from the germline J gene. The chain combines TRBV11-3 with TRBJ2-1, with D perhaps TRBD2 (6 bases). V was clipped by 3 bases and J by 7 bases, with 7 bases between them. Germline CDR1 SGHNT, CDR2 YENEEA. The CDR3 loop spans 12 amino acids. Partial CDR3 DNA: TGTGCCAGCAGCTTCGGGGGTAATGAG. Protein product: CASSFGGNE. The CDR3, in full, reads CASSFGGNEQFF.

Concerning this clone: The CDR3 is cut off 3 residues early in the read; its end comes from the germline J gene. The chain combines TRBV5-1 with TRBJ1-2; no reliable D call. V was pared by 0 bases and J by 4 bases, with 10 bases between. Germline values: CDR1 SGHRS, CDR2 YFSETQ. CDR3 length equals 14 residues. The CDR3 spells CASSLGTAFYGYTF. The sequenced CDR3 bases are TGCGCCAGCAGCTTGGGAACAGCATTCTATGGC.

As regards this clone: From the germline J gene comes the end of the CDR3, since the read stops 3 residues before it. The V and J genes are TRBV14 and TRBJ2-3; possible D gene TRBD2, 7 bases. Trimming cost V 3 bases and J 1 base, with 14 bases left between them. CDR3 length equals 16 residues. CDR1 and CDR2 from the germline V gene are SGHDN and FVKESK. The sequenced CDR3 bases are TGTGCCAGCAGCCAGGGGGGGGGCCCCCGCACAGATACG. Amino acids: CASSQGGGPRTDT. The entire CDR3 protein reads CASSQGGGPRTDTQYF. The full variable domain, its missing parts supplied by reference TRBV14 and TRBJ2-3, is EAGVTQFPSHSVIEKGQTVTLRCDPISGHDNLYWYRRVMGKEIKFLLHFVKESKQDESGMPNNRFLAERTGGTYSTLKVQPAELEDSGVYFCASSQGGGPRTDTQYFGPGTRLTVL.

To note about this clone: The read terminates 3 residues before the CDR3 end, so the remaining end is supplied by the germline J gene. The rearrangement joins TRBV2 to TRBJ1-5; TRBD1 matches at 10 bases. Germline CDR1 SNHLY, CDR2 FYNNEI. The CDR3 sequence is 14 residues long. The V segment lost 6 bases and the J segment 5 bases; nucleotides outside the gene matches: 4. Partial CDR3 DNA: TGTGCCAGCAGCCTCGACAGGGGGCATCAGCCC. Protein sequence: CASSLDRGHQP. The entire CDR3 reads CASSLDRGHQPQHF.

Concerning this clone: With the read ending 3 residues before the CDR3 end, the germline J gene is used to fill in that end. J is TRBJ2-3 and V is TRBV5-4, with 8 bases matching TRBD2. J lost 3 bases, V lost 2 bases, and 8 bases had no gene match. Germline V CDR1 and CDR2: SGHNT, YYREEE (reference sequence). The CDR3 sequence is 16 residues long. CDR3 DNA (partial): TGTGCCAGCAGCTTAAAGTCGGGGGGGCCGACAGATACG. Residues: CASSLKSGGPTDT. The CDR3 in full is CASSLKSGGPTDTQYF.

A remark on this clone: The read halts 3 residues ahead of the CDR3 end, with the missing end drawn from the germline J gene. V is TRBV28 and J is TRBJ1-3, with 9 bases identical to TRBD1. The length of the CDR3 is 14 residues. Germline V gene lookup returns CDR1 MDHEN and CDR2 SYDVKM. V was clipped by 8 bases and J by 5 bases; unmatched bases: 7. Here the CDR3 reads CASRSTGGRNTIYF. Incomplete CDR3 DNA: TGTGCCAGCCGATCGACAGGGGGGAGAAACACC.